The 10 T cell receptor beta chains below all came from one sample that was sequenced in a study of CD8+ T cells in alopecia areata. Documented treatment: oral pan-JAK inhibitor, 5-10 mg twice daily. TCR sequencing used cDNA made by reverse transcription of extracted RNA. Libraries were prepared by immunoSEQ multiplex PCR; TCRdb keeps only in-frame clonotypes and omits some of them. The sample contains 150,000 to 200,000 clones, about 61% of which appear only once. The specimen was CD4+ T cells sorted from blood, collected at approximately week 60, from a patient treated with tofacitinib. These receptor sequences come from a human donor with alopecia areata.

The chain couples TRBV7-9 to TRBJ1-1; D is undetermined. Germline-derived CDR1 and CDR2 are SEHNR and FQNEAQ (reference sequence). There are 15 residues in the CDR3. The V gene lost 4 bases and the J gene lost 4 bases, with 16 bases spanning the gap. In DNA, the CDR3 is TGTGCCAGCAGCTCGTTGTCAGGTGCAGGCACTGAAGCTTTCTTT. It codes for CASSSLSGAGTEAFF.

Many counts were recorded for this clone. V is TRBV7-3 and J is TRBJ2-3; D might be TRBD1 or TRBD2, each matching 5 bases. The germline V and J ends were trimmed by 4 bases and 2 bases, with 10 bases remaining between them. CDR3 length equals 14 residues. Germline loops: CDR1 SGHTA, CDR2 FQGTGA. In DNA form, the CDR3 reads TGTGCCAGCAGCTACAGGACTCCCACAGATACGCAGTATTTT. Its translation: CASSYRTPTDTQYF.

The chain has TRBV9 and TRBJ2-5; 8 bases agree with TRBD1. The V gene's germline CDR1 is SGDLS and CDR2 YYNGEE. After removal of 4 bases from V and 5 bases from J, the junction contained 7 bases not matched to a gene. The CDR3 consists of 14 residues. CDR3 region: CASSNQQGAETQYF. In DNA, the CDR3 is TGTGCCAGCAGCAACCAGCAGGGGGCTGAGACCCAGTACTTC.

The chain links TRBV30 to TRBJ1-1; D unresolved. The CDR3 totals 11 residues. Deletions cut 0 bases from V and 8 bases from J, with 7 bases between. Germline V gene data show CDR1 as GTSNPN and CDR2 as SVGIG (reference sequence). The CDR3, as DNA: TGTGCCTGGAGTGTGTCCCAAGAAGCTTTCTTT. Translation gives CAWSVSQEAFF.

The V and J genes are TRBV18 and TRBJ2-6, with D unclear. V was trimmed by 3 bases and J by 0 bases, leaving 12 bases between them. The CDR3 length is 17 residues. The germline V gene encodes CDR1 KGHSH and CDR2 LQKENI. The CDR3 sequence is CASSPYTDLSGANVLTF. The CDR3 DNA is TGTGCCAGCTCACCCTATACGGACCTCTCTGGGGCCAACGTCCTGACTTTC.

The chain employs TRBV4-1 and TRBJ2-7, with 7 nucleotides matching TRBD1. After removal of 4 bases from V and 2 bases from J, the junction contained 2 bases not matched to a gene. The CDR3 runs 13 residues. The V gene's germline CDR1 is MGHRA and CDR2 YSYEKL. For the CDR3, the DNA is TGCGCCAGCAGCCTTGGGACAGCCTACGAGCAGTACTTC. Translation: CASSLGTAYEQYF.

The rearrangement joins TRBV30 to TRBJ2-1, with D possibly matching TRBD1 (6 bases). CDR1 and CDR2 from the germline V gene are GTSNPN and SVGIG (reference sequence). Trimming removed 1 base from V and 3 bases from J, with 10 bases in between. This CDR3 has 14 amino acids. The CDR3 nucleotides read TGTGCCTGGAGTGCAGGGGTCATCTACAATGAGCAGTTCTTC. Its translation: CAWSAGVIYNEQFF.

The V and J genes are TRBV6-4 and TRBJ1-1, with no clear D. CDR1 is MRHNA and CDR2 is SNTAGT in the germline V gene. V lost 1 base to trimming and J lost 1 base, with 4 bases between them. This CDR3 has 13 residues. The CDR3 DNA reads as TGTGCCAGCAGTGACTTCCCGAACACTGAAGCTTTCTTT. Protein sequence: CASSDFPNTEAFF.

The chain uses TRBV30 and TRBJ2-3; D assignment may be TRBD1 or TRBD2 (6 bases each). There are 13 residues in the CDR3. The V gene lost 1 base and the J gene lost 2 bases, with 7 bases spanning the gap. Germline CDR1 GTSNPN, CDR2 SVGIG (reference sequence). CDR3 coding DNA: TGTGCCTGGAGTGCGGGGGCCACAGATACGCAGTATTTT. Translating gives CAWSAGATDTQYF. The full variable domain, rest sourced from reference TRBV30 and TRBJ2-3, is SQTIHQWPATLVQPVGSPLSLECTVEGTSNPNLYWYRQAAGRGLQLLFYSVGIGQISSEVPQNLSASRPQDRQFILSSKKLLLSDSGFYLCAWSAGATDTQYFGPGTRLTVL.

The chain joins TRBV30 to TRBJ1-5, with D possibly matching TRBD1 (6 bases). Trimming shortened V by 4 bases and J by 6 bases, and 13 bases separated the two germline ends. The CDR3 runs to 13 residues. The germline V gene encodes CDR1 GTSNPN and CDR2 SVGIG (reference sequence). The CDR3 reads CAWTRGPGQPQHF. In nucleotides, the CDR3 is TGTGCCTGGACCCGGGGGCCCGGTCAGCCCCAGCATTTT.